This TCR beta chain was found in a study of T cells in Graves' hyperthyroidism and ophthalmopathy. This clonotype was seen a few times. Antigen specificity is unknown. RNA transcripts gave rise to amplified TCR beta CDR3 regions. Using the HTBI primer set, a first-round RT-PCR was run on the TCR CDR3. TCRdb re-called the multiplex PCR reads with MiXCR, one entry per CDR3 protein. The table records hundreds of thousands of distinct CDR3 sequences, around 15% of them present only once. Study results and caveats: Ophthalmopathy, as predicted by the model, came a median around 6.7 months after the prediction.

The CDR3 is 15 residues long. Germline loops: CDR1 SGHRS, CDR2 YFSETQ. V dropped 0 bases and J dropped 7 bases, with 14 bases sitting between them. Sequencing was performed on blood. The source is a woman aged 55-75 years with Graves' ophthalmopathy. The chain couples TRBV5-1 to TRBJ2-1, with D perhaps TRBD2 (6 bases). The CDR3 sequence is CASSLEASVGNEQFF. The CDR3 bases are TGCGCCAGCAGCTTGGAGGCTAGCGTAGGGAATGAGCAGTTCTTC.